The rows below give T cell receptor beta chains drawn from one sample of a study of cytomegalovirus exposure and HLA in healthy donors. Assay: immunoSEQ multiplex PCR; the TCRdb copy retains only in-frame clones and omits some. Of around 140,000 clones listed, 88% are singletons. Specimen: PBMCs. The receptors were sampled from a woman between 35 and 50 years old in good health and CMV-seronegative. Each CDR3 is given with its conserved first and last residue. Fields, in order: J gene, V gene, D gene, CDR3 protein. The D gene is left open where the match is weak.

TRBJ2-5 TRBV30 . CAWASGGQETQYF
TRBJ2-1 TRBV5-1 TRBD2 CASSLSGGSFEEQFF
TRBJ1-5 TRBV5-8 TRBD1 CASSSIQGRLNQPQHF
TRBJ1-2 TRBV21-1 . CASSRGVKQSYGYTF
TRBJ2-1 TRBV5-1 . CASSLASPDNEQFF
TRBJ1-1 TRBV4-2 . CASSQETGRTEAFF
TRBJ2-7 TRBV11-1 . CASSLDRPSSYEQYF
TRBJ2-7 TRBV27 . CASSLTVERGEQYF
TRBJ2-2 TRBV4-1 . CASSQEMRTGELFF
TRBJ1-1 TRBV2 . CASSEQVNTEAFF
TRBJ1-6 TRBV2 TRBD1 CATNRGQYNSPLHF
TRBJ2-3 TRBV2 TRBD2 CASLRDYLTDTQYF
TRBJ1-1 TRBV28 TRBD1 CASIPLKGAMNTEAFF
TRBJ2-1 TRBV6-6 TRBD2 CASSYGRGSSYNEQFF
TRBJ1-6 TRBV4-1 . CASSQPETGYNSPLHF
TRBJ2-1 TRBV10-3 TRBD1 CATEKNLLATGGTYNEQFF
TRBJ2-5 TRBV5-1 . CASSLVISYQETQYF
TRBJ2-5 TRBV20-1 . CSATTQETQYF
TRBJ2-5 TRBV18 . CASSPPSSAETQYF
TRBJ1-2 TRBV7-9 TRBD1 CSSSLPRRDRGLGYGYTF
TRBJ2-1 TRBV7-9 . CSSSSRWGPPLQTEQFF
TRBJ2-7 TRBV11-3 . CASSLVLAQFYEQYF
TRBJ2-7 TRBV5-1 . CASSSQQEEQYF
TRBJ2-3 TRBV7-9 . CASSLQRGLTDTQYF
TRBJ1-2 TRBV2 . CASTPVEYPNYGYTF
TRBJ1-2 TRBV5-1 TRBD1 CASSATGTGGYGYTF
TRBJ1-1 TRBV27 TRBD1 CASSFGTGGRAFF
TRBJ2-1 TRBV4-3 TRBD2 CASSQDRSSGSNEQFF
TRBJ1-2 TRBV7-2 . CASSFHRQDGFTF
TRBJ1-2 TRBV5-4 . CASSPARVNYGYTF
TRBJ1-4 TRBV6-5 TRBD1 CASSDTGGGGEKLFF